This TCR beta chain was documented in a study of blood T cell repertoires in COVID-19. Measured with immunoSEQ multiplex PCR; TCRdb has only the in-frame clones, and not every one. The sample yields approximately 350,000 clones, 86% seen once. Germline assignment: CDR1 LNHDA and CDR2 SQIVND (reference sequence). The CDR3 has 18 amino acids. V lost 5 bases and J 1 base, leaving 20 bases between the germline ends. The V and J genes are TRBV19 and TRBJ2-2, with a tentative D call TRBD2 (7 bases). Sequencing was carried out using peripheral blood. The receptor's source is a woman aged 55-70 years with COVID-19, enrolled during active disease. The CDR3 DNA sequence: TGTGCCAGTAGTTTAACTTTCCGCGGGGGCCTGAACACCGGGGAGCTGTTTTTT. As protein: CASSLTFRGGLNTGELFF.